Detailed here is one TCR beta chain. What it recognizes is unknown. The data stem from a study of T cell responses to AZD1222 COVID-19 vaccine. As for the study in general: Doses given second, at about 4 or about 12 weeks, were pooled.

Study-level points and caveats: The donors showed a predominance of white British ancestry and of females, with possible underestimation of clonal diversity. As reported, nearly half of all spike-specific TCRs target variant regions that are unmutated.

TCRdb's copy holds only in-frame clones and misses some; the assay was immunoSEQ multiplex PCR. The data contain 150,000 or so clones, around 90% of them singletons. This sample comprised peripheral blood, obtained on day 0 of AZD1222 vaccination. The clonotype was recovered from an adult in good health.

The CDR3, as DNA: TGTGCCAGCAGCTTAATGGGACTAGCGTTCGGGGAGCTGTTTTTT. It is translated as CASSLMGLAFGELFF. The V gene is TRBV7-2, the J gene TRBJ2-2; 10 nucleotides match TRBD2. With 2 bases clipped from V and 7 bases from J, the junction kept 4 bases outside the gene matches. Germline values: CDR1 SGHTA, CDR2 FQGNSA. This CDR3 spans 15 amino acids.